What follows is one T cell receptor beta chain and its context. The antigen remains undetermined. Reprocessing the 5' RACE reads, TCRdb reports a single entry for every CDR3 protein and omits DNA. The sample has just under 150,000 distinct CDR3 sequences. The data stem from a study of T cells expressing NK-cell markers. Across the study: Seven HCMV-seropositive donors and one seronegative donor made up the eight sequenced donors.

General study results and limits: A handful of donors showed these clonotypes also leading the CD3+CD56-NKG2C+ fraction. No clear determination of HCMV specificity was made for expanded NKG2C+ T cell clones. Over 5 donors had dominant NKG2C+ clonotypes that comprised roughly 1.0-7.0% of their CD8+ T cells.

Sequencing used blood T cells: a sorted CD56 or NKG2C T cell subset, CD4+ or CD8+ T cells, or bulk PBMC T cells (not recorded which). The clonotype was recovered from a man between 18 and 35 years old in good health.

CDR3 region: CASSSGVADTQYF. The chain links TRBV12-3 or TRBV12-4 to TRBJ2-3; TCRdb lists TRBD1, though no DNA is available to test this call. The CDR3 length is 13 residues.